A single sample is the source of the 16 T cell receptor beta chains below, sequenced in a study of graft-versus-host responses after intestinal transplantation. Clones were sequenced by immunoSEQ multiplex PCR, and TCRdb holds only the in-frame ones, with some missing. Of 15,000 to 20,000 clones listed, 80% are singletons. Processing was applied to graft tissue in order to liberate intraepithelial and lamina propria lymphocytes. The sequences come from ileum tissue, collected about 15 weeks after intestinal transplant. These receptors all come from a human patient who received an intestinal transplant, so some T cells may come from the graft donor.

The chain carries TRBV25-1 and TRBJ1-5; TRBD1 might be the D (5 bases). Germline CDR1 MGHDK, CDR2 SYGVNS. The ends were cut back, 2 bases at V and 2 bases at J, with 7 bases in the middle. The CDR3 runs 14 residues. The chain's CDR3 is CASSEGGCNQPQHF. In DNA, the CDR3 is TGTGCCAGCAGTGAAGGGGGTTGCAATCAGCCCCAGCATTTT.

The gene calls are TRBV21-1 and TRBJ2-1; TRBD2, the D gene given by the table, was not confirmed from the DNA. TRBV21-1 is a documented pseudogene. This CDR3 spans 14 amino acids. CDR3 sequence (DNA): TGTGCCAGCAGCAAAGGACGGGGGAGCAATGAGCAGTTCTTC. Its translation: CASSKGRGSNEQFF.

V usage is TRBV19 and J usage is TRBJ2-1; TRBD1 aligns across 7 bases. The germline V gene encodes CDR1 LNHDA and CDR2 SQIVND (reference sequence). The CDR3 is 16 residues long. V shed 2 bases and J 1 base; nucleotides not matched to a gene: 5. The CDR3 spells CASSIRDSPSYNEQFF. CDR3 nucleotides: TGTGCCAGTAGTATAAGGGACAGTCCATCCTACAATGAGCAGTTCTTC. The full variable domain, rest sourced from reference TRBV19 and TRBJ2-1, is DGGITQSPKYLFRKEGQNVTLSCEQNLNHDAMYWYRQDPGQGLRLIYYSQIVNDFQKGDIAEGYSVSREKKESFPLTVTSAQKNPTAFYLCASSIRDSPSYNEQFFGPGTRLTVL.

The gene calls are TRBV6-5 and TRBJ2-5; 8 bases line up with TRBD1. The J call may be incorrect, as the DNA end agrees better with TRBJ2-7. Germline assignment: CDR1 MNHEY and CDR2 SVGAGI. The CDR3 loop spans 14 amino acids. CDR3 loop: CASSDGTGTYEQYF. DNA for the CDR3: TGTGCCAGCAGTGACGGGACAGGTACCTACGAGCAGTACTTC.

This chain joins TRBV15 and TRBJ2-1, with D perhaps TRBD2 (5 bases). Germline lookup yields CDR1 LNHNV and CDR2 YYDKDF (reference sequence). Trimming removed 10 bases from V and 0 bases from J, with 10 bases in between. CDR3 length equals 13 residues. The CDR3: CAIGLPSYNEQFF. CDR3 nucleotides: TGTGCCATCGGACTCCCCTCCTACAATGAGCAGTTCTTC.

CDR3 DNA: TGCGCCAGCAGCTTGATCCGGGGTACTGAAGCTTTCTTT. Its translation: CASSLIRGTEAFF. This chain links TRBV5-1 with TRBJ1-1, with D unresolved. CDR3 length: 13 amino acids. Looked up from germline, CDR1 is SGHRS and CDR2 is YFSETQ. Trimming removed 1 base at V and 5 bases at J, with 9 bases between. Variable domain in full (rest from reference TRBV5-1 and TRBJ1-1): KAGVTQTPRYLIKTRGQQVTLSCSPISGHRSVSWYQQTPGQGLQFLFEYFSETQRNKGNFPGRFSGRQFSNSRSEMNVSTLELGDSALYLCASSLIRGTEAFFGQGTRLTVV.

A single count supports this clone. The chain carries TRBV30 and TRBJ2-1, with 7 bases that match TRBD2. The germline gives CDR1 GTSNPN, CDR2 SVGIG (reference sequence). Trimming took 4 bases from V and 0 from J; bases not matched to a gene: 15. The CDR3 runs to 18 residues. CDR3 nucleotide sequence: TGTGCCTGGATGCGCCGCCGCCGGGAGGTTTTCTCCTACAATGAGCAGTTCTTC. Amino acids: CAWMRRRREVFSYNEQFF.

This clone showed up just a few times. The chain carries TRBV10-3 and TRBJ2-7, with D perhaps being TRBD1 or TRBD2 (7 bases each). V was pared by 8 bases and J by 2 bases, with 16 bases between. The length of the CDR3 is 14 residues. Germline loops: CDR1 ENHRY, CDR2 SYGVKD. The CDR3 spells CAIGRAGGAYEQYF. DNA of the CDR3: TGTGCCATCGGTAGGGCAGGGGGGGCCTACGAGCAGTACTTC.

The V and J genes are TRBV9 and TRBJ1-2; no firm D call. Per germline, CDR1 SGDLS and CDR2 YYNGEE. V was cut by 0 bases and J by 4 bases, with 13 bases left in between. The CDR3 length is 15 residues. The CDR3 here is CASSVESRLPYGYTF. The CDR3 DNA reads TGTGCCAGCAGCGTAGAATCAAGATTACCCTATGGCTACACCTTC.

This clone occurred once. As DNA, the CDR3 is TGTGCCAGCAGCTTAGAGCGGGACGTCCAGTTGGCCGAGCAGTACTTC. Protein: CASSLERDVQLAEQYF. V and J are TRBV7-6 and TRBJ2-7; 7 bases fit TRBD2. Germline V gives CDR1 SGHVS, CDR2 FNYEAQ. The CDR3 sequence is 16 residues long. Trimming at V came to 1 base and at J to 6 bases, leaving 12 bases not matched to a gene. The complete variable domain, with remaining parts taken from reference TRBV7-6 and TRBJ2-7, reads GAGVSQSPRYKVTKRGQDVALRCDPISGHVSLYWYRQALGQGPEFLTYFNYEAQQDKSGLPNDRFSAERPEGSISTLTIQRTEQRDSAMYRCASSLERDVQLAEQYFGPGTRLTVT.

CDR3 amino acids: CSVEDRGADSDEQFF. CDR3 in DNA: TGCAGCGTTGAAGATAGGGGTGCGGATTCGGATGAGCAGTTCTTC. This chain connects TRBV29-1 to TRBJ2-1, with a tentative D call TRBD1 (5 bases). The CDR3 length is 15 residues. V was shortened by 0 bases and J by 8 bases, with 17 bases between the two germline ends. Germline V gene lookup returns CDR1 SQVTM and CDR2 ANQGSEA.

This clone was counted once. The chain links TRBV10-1 to TRBJ1-4; D call uncertain. CDR3 size: 15 residues. Trimming cost V 9 bases and J 4 bases, with 18 bases left between them. Germline V CDR1 and CDR2: WNHNN, SYGVQD (reference sequence). CDR3 residues: CASHLLATCNEKLFF. The CDR3 DNA reads as TGCGCCAGTCACTTACTGGCGACATGTAATGAAAAACTGTTTTTT.

This CDR3 is CASSYSAGQNEKLFF. CDR3 bases: TGTGCCAGCAGTTACTCGGCAGGGCAAAATGAAAAACTGTTTTTT. V usage is TRBV6-5 and J usage is TRBJ1-4, with D perhaps TRBD1 (5 bases). Germline CDR1 and CDR2: MNHEY and SVGAGI. Trimming removed 0 bases at V and 5 bases at J, with 10 bases between. The CDR3 runs 15 residues.

CDR3 residues: CASAPGQGVRETQYF. As DNA, the CDR3 is TGTGCCAGCGCACCGGGACAGGGGGTTAGAGAGACCCAGTACTTC. The chain couples TRBV27 to TRBJ2-5, with 11 bases identical to TRBD1. The V segment lost 8 bases and the J segment 4 bases; nucleotides outside the gene matches: 9. This CDR3 contains 15 residues. The germline CDR1 and CDR2 sequences are MNHEY and SMNVEV (reference sequence).

This clone was seen only a few times. The chain is built from TRBV5-4 and TRBJ2-3; D ambiguous. Trimming stripped 1 base from V and 0 bases from J, with 9 bases between. This CDR3 has 15 amino acids. The germline V gene has CDR1 SGHNT and CDR2 YYREEE (reference sequence). The CDR3 sequence: CASSLPSTSTDTQYF. In nucleotides, the CDR3 is TGTGCCAGCAGCTTGCCCAGCACTAGCACAGATACGCAGTATTTT.

The chain couples TRBV5-5 to TRBJ2-2; possible D gene TRBD2, 6 bases. In germline, CDR1 is SGHKS, CDR2 YYEKEE (reference sequence). With 5 bases removed from V and 1 base from J, the gap between germline ends came to 9 bases. This CDR3 is 14 amino acids long. The CDR3 region is CASSPGGNTGELFF. The CDR3 DNA reads as TGTGCCAGCAGTCCCGGGGGGAACACCGGGGAGCTGTTTTTT.